This TCR beta chain was recovered during a study of cytotoxic CD8 clonotypes in ibrutinib-treated CLL. Study-wide background: The patients comprised some twelve relapsed/refractory and around 16 treatment-naive cases, approximately 18 IGHV unmutated. Study results and caveats: Public clonotypes were uncommon and contracted or stayed stable on treatment.

With sequencing, the targeted depth ranged from 1 in 200,000 to 1 in 1 million T cells. Measured with immunoSEQ multiplex PCR; TCRdb has only the in-frame clones, and not every one. The sample has approximately 15,000 clones; approximately 60% are singletons. CDR1 and CDR2 from the germline V gene are KGHSH and LQKENI. The CDR3 spans 16 residues. Trimming took 5 bases from V and 0 from J; bases not matched to a gene: 5. With respect to this clone: Its cognate antigen is unknown.

The source is a human donor with chronic lymphocytic leukemia. The sample consisted of PBMCs, taken before ibrutinib treatment. V gene TRBV18 combines with J gene TRBJ2-7, with 12 nucleotides matching TRBD2. The DNA of the CDR3 is TGTGCCAGCTCAACGGGACTAGCGGGTGCCTCCTACGAGCAGTACTTC. Amino acids: CASSTGLAGASYEQYF.